These 27 T cell receptor beta chains originate from one sample sequenced in a study of neoadjuvant anti-PD-1 for oral cavity cancer. Only in-frame clones appear in the TCRdb table, and some are missing; sequencing was by immunoSEQ multiplex PCR. Of thousands of clones detected, about 55% appear once; the ten largest clones hold about 6%. The sequences come from tumor tissue, collected before nivolumab (anti-PD-1) treatment. All receptors come from a person between 40 and 85 years old with oral cavity squamous cell carcinoma.

The V and J genes are TRBV11-1 and TRBJ2-3; 9 nucleotides align to TRBD2. V trimming: 1 base; J trimming: 5 bases; junction bases outside the gene matches: 10. Germline CDR1 and CDR2: SGHAT and FQDESV (reference sequence). This CDR3 has 17 amino acids. This chain's CDR3 is CASSLGLGGGAGDTQYF. Here the CDR3 DNA reads TGTGCCAGCAGCTTAGGTCTCGGCGGGGGGGCCGGAGATACGCAGTATTTT.

The V gene is TRBV6-6, the J gene TRBJ1-5; 11 nucleotides align to TRBD1. The CDR3 totals 15 residues. Germline CDR1 reads MNHNY; CDR2 reads SVGAGI (reference sequence). J gave up 7 bases and V 4 bases, and 6 bases lay outside the gene matches. CDR3 DNA: TGTGCCAGCAGTTTTCGGGACAGGGGGGGGCAGCCCCAGCATTTT. Amino acids: CASSFRDRGGQPQHF.

This clone was seen a handful of times. The chain links TRBV18 to TRBJ2-3, with a tentative D call TRBD1 (5 bases). Germline V lookup: CDR1 KGHSH, CDR2 LQKENI. The CDR3 runs to 15 residues. The V end lost 3 bases, the J end lost 0 bases, and 10 bases lay between the germline ends. The CDR3, as DNA: TGTGCCAGCTCACCCCAGGGTGCTAGCACAGATACGCAGTATTTT. Residues: CASSPQGASTDTQYF.

The table lists this clone with a few counts. V is TRBV2 and J is TRBJ1-1; D call uncertain. Germline CDR1 and CDR2: SNHLY and FYNNEI. The CDR3 totals 12 residues. V was cut by 1 base and J by 7 bases, with 7 bases left in between. Here the CDR3 DNA reads TGTGCCAGCAGTGAAGTAGGGCTTGAAGCTTTCTTT. It encodes CASSEVGLEAFF.

Relative to its sample, this clone is large (0.1 to 1%). V gene TRBV7-2 combines with J gene TRBJ2-7; 7 positions match TRBD2. CDR1 is SGHTA, CDR2 FQGNSA, per germline. The V and J ends lost 2 bases and 2 bases, in that order; junction bases with no gene match: 6. The CDR3 spans 15 residues. CDR3 nucleotides: TGTGCCAGCAGCTTACGGGCTAGCGGAACCTACGAGCAGTACTTC. Its translation: CASSLRASGTYEQYF.

This clone was counted only a few times. This chain uses TRBV7-9 with TRBJ1-2, with TRBD1 identical over 8 bases. This CDR3 is built from 15 residues. CDR1 is SEHNR and CDR2 is FQNEAQ in the germline V gene (reference sequence). V trimming: 1 base; J trimming: 6 bases; junction bases outside the gene matches: 7. CDR3 region: CASSLEADRGHGYTF. The CDR3 nucleotides read TGTGCCAGCAGCTTAGAAGCCGACAGGGGTCATGGCTACACCTTC.

The J gene is TRBJ2-3, the V gene TRBV15, with TRBD2 matching over 9 bases. The V gene's germline CDR1 is LNHNV and CDR2 YYDKDF (reference sequence). The V gene end was trimmed by 1 base and the J gene end by 2 bases; junction bases not matched to a gene: 7. This CDR3 contains 17 residues. The CDR3 reads CATSRGELAGNTDTQYF. DNA for the CDR3: TGTGCCACCAGCAGAGGCGAGCTAGCGGGGAACACAGATACGCAGTATTTT.

In the case of this clone: An end of the junction does not agree with germline; a read error may underlie this. The J gene is TRBJ2-5, the V gene TRBV29-1; 8 bases are shared with TRBD1. CDR3 size: 15 residues. Germline assignment: CDR1 SQVTM and CDR2 ANQGSEA. CDR3 nucleotide sequence: TGCAGCGTAGCTAGGACAGGGTCCTTCCAAGAGACCCGGTACTTC. Translating it yields CSVARTGSFQETRYF.

V and J are TRBV6-6 and TRBJ1-1; D remains ambiguous. The CDR3 length is 13 residues. Germline V gene sequence: CDR1 MNHNY, CDR2 SVGAGI (reference sequence). Trimming took off 6 bases at V and 4 bases at J, with 12 bases between the two ends. CDR3 nucleotides: TGTGCCAGCAGATTACAGTCGGGCACTGAAGCTTTCTTT. Its translation is CASRLQSGTEAFF.

CDR3: CASSWDGYNSPLHF. CDR3 sequence (DNA): TGTGCCAGCAGTTGGGATGGATATAATTCACCCCTCCACTTT. The chain couples TRBV27 to TRBJ1-6, with D hard to call. The CDR3 loop spans 14 amino acids. With 4 bases removed from V and 4 bases from J, the gap between germline ends came to 8 bases. The germline V gene encodes CDR1 MNHEY and CDR2 SMNVEV (reference sequence).

The genes are TRBV19 and TRBJ1-2; TRBD1 matches at 7 bases. The CDR3 runs 14 residues. Per germline, CDR1 LNHDA and CDR2 SQIVND (reference sequence). V dropped 5 bases and J dropped 1; count of bases not matched to a gene: 4. CDR3 nucleotide sequence: TGTGCCAGTAGTCCGGGGGACAGTAACTATGGCTACACCTTC. It encodes CASSPGDSNYGYTF.

The genes are TRBV18 and TRBJ2-7; 11 bases match TRBD1. Germline-derived CDR1 and CDR2 are KGHSH and LQKENI. The CDR3 runs 17 residues. The junction had 8 bases not matched to a gene; V was cut back by 1 base and J by 3 bases. The CDR3 region has the DNA TGTGCCAGCTCACCACGGGCTGGGACAGGGGGGATCTACGAGCAGTACTTC. Protein sequence: CASSPRAGTGGIYEQYF.

The chain combines TRBV19 with TRBJ1-2; 10 bases match TRBD1. This CDR3 is 16 amino acids long. J lost 4 bases, V lost 6 bases, and 11 bases had no gene match. Germline CDR1 and CDR2: LNHDA and SQIVND (reference sequence). The DNA of the CDR3 is TGTGCCAGTAGAAGGTTTGGGGACAGGGGACTCTATGGCTACACCTTC. Translated, it gives CASRRFGDRGLYGYTF.

The J gene is TRBJ2-3, the V gene TRBV2, with a weak D call TRBD1 (7 bases). V dropped 7 bases and J dropped 0 bases, with 11 bases sitting between them. Per the germline V gene, CDR1 is SNHLY and CDR2 is FYNNEI. The CDR3 extends over 14 amino acids. CDR3 nucleotide sequence: TGTGCCAGCACCGCGGGACAGAGCACAGATACGCAGTATTTT. It codes for CASTAGQSTDTQYF.

The V call is TRBV15, the J call TRBJ1-4, with TRBD1 identical over 9 bases. Trimming cost V 1 base and J 6 bases; bases outside gene matches: 9. This CDR3 spans 17 amino acids. Germline V CDR1 and CDR2: LNHNV, YYDKDF (reference sequence). The CDR3: CATSRAPPGQGDEKLFF. The CDR3 nucleotides are TGTGCCACCAGCAGAGCGCCCCCGGGACAGGGCGATGAAAAACTGTTTTTT. The full variable domain, completed using reference TRBV15 and TRBJ1-4, is DAMVIQNPRYQVTQFGKPVTLSCSQTLNHNVMYWYQQKSSQAPKLLFHYYDKDFNNEADTPDNFQSRRPNTSFCFLDIRSPGLGDTAMYLCATSRAPPGQGDEKLFFGSGTQLSVL.

This clone has a handful of counts. The rearrangement links TRBV29-1 to TRBJ2-7; the D gene could be TRBD1 or TRBD2 (5 bases each). The V end lost 7 bases, the J end lost 6 bases, and 19 bases lay between the germline ends. CDR1 SQVTM and CDR2 ANQGSEA come from the germline V gene. This CDR3 is built from 13 residues. The CDR3 here is CSAQGPVIGEQYF. CDR3 nucleotide sequence: TGCAGCGCCCAGGGACCGGTAATTGGCGAGCAGTACTTC.

This chain connects TRBV5-6 to TRBJ2-3, with D tentatively TRBD1 (7 bases). Germline lookup yields CDR1 SGHDT and CDR2 YYEEEE. V lost 2 bases and J 8 bases, leaving 15 bases between the germline ends. This CDR3 comprises 14 residues. The CDR3 nucleotides are TGTGCCAGCAGCTTAACAGGGGACTTGTTTACGCAGTATTTT. It translates to CASSLTGDLFTQYF.

This clone was detected only a few times. V usage is TRBV21-1 and J usage is TRBJ1-6. TRBV21-1 is classified as a pseudogene. The CDR3 loop spans 16 amino acids. The CDR3 spells CASSGRDSSYNSPLHF. In nucleotides, the CDR3 is TGTGCCAGCAGCGGGAGGGACAGCTCCTATAATTCACCCCTCCACTTT.

The chain uses TRBV4-2 and TRBJ2-1; 8 bases line up with TRBD2. There are 17 residues in the CDR3. V trimming: 0 bases; J trimming: 7 bases; junction bases outside the gene matches: 11. In germline, CDR1 is LGHNA, CDR2 YNFKEQ. The CDR3 is CASSQDPFSGDVNEQFF. In nucleotides, the CDR3 is TGTGCCAGCAGCCAAGATCCCTTTAGCGGGGACGTTAATGAGCAGTTCTTC.

V gene TRBV29-1 combines with J gene TRBJ2-5; 8 bases line up with TRBD2. The V gene's germline CDR1 is SQVTM and CDR2 ANQGSEA. The CDR3 runs to 13 residues. The V segment lost 2 bases and the J segment 5 bases; nucleotides outside the gene matches: 4. The CDR3 DNA reads TGCAGCGTTGAATCTCCGGGAGGGGAGACCCAGTACTTC. Amino acids: CSVESPGGETQYF.

With regard to this clone: Additional DNA sequences in this sample encode the identical CDR3. The chain couples TRBV7-9 to TRBJ2-1; no definite D call. V was cut by 3 bases and J by 0 bases, with 12 bases left in between. The CDR3 loop spans 16 amino acids. CDR1 and CDR2 from the germline V gene are SEHNR and FQNEAQ (reference sequence). The CDR3, as DNA: TGTGCCAGCAGCTTGGGAACCGGTTTCTCCTACAATGAGCAGTTCTTC. Translating gives CASSLGTGFSYNEQFF.

The chain carries TRBV14 and TRBJ1-4, with a weak D call TRBD1 (6 bases). The CDR3 spans 19 residues. Germline V lookup: CDR1 SGHDN, CDR2 FVKESK. The V end lost 1 base, the J end lost 0 bases, and 18 bases lay between the germline ends. CDR3 in amino acids: CASSQGLMGTSATNEKLFF. The CDR3 DNA reads as TGTGCCAGCAGCCAAGGGTTAATGGGGACAAGTGCAACTAATGAAAAACTGTTTTTT.

This clone ranks as large (0.1 to 1%). The chain combines TRBV7-9 with TRBJ1-4, with D tentatively TRBD1 (5 bases). The CDR3 runs to 14 residues. V lost 6 bases and J lost 6, with 14 bases in between. The V gene's germline CDR1 is SEHNR and CDR2 FQNEAQ (reference sequence). CDR3 DNA sequence: TGTGCCAGCAGTCGCCGACAGAGGGATGAAAAACTGTTTTTT. It codes for CASSRRQRDEKLFF.

The V gene is TRBV7-3, the J gene TRBJ2-3; 14 bases are a match to TRBD2. CDR3 length: 16 amino acids. With V trimmed by 3 bases and J by 3 bases, 2 bases remained unmatched. Germline-derived CDR1 and CDR2 are SGHTA and FQGTGA. CDR3 sequence reads: CASSLWTSGGTDTQYF. DNA of the CDR3: TGTGCCAGCAGCTTGTGGACTAGCGGGGGGACAGATACGCAGTATTTT.

V is TRBV10-1 and J is TRBJ2-3; TRBD2 aligns across 11 bases. The CDR3 runs 15 residues. Germline assignment: CDR1 WNHNN and CDR2 SYGVQD (reference sequence). The V and J ends lost 7 bases and 1 base, in that order; junction bases with no gene match: 4. The CDR3 protein is CASKRGLAGTDTQYF. The CDR3 nucleotides read TGCGCCAGCAAGAGGGGACTAGCGGGCACAGATACGCAGTATTTT.

This chain links TRBV9 with TRBJ1-3; D is ambiguous. This CDR3 is built from 15 residues. Germline CDR1 reads SGDLS; CDR2 reads YYNGEE. Trimming left V 4 bases short and J 0 bases short, with 11 bases between. CDR3 in DNA: TGTGCCAGCAGCTCCCGACCATCCTCTGGAAACACCATATATTTT. The encoded protein is CASSSRPSSGNTIYF.

This clone is termed large. This rearrangement joins TRBV25-1 to TRBJ1-2; TRBD1 matches 11 bases. V dropped 8 bases and J dropped 7; count of bases not matched to a gene: 9. Germline-derived CDR1 and CDR2 are MGHDK and SYGVNS. This CDR3 is 14 amino acids long. This CDR3 is CASAASGTGGGYTF. CDR3 in DNA: TGTGCCAGCGCGGCCTCCGGGACAGGGGGTGGCTACACCTTC.